The subject of this entry is one T cell receptor beta chain. Alongside a J-beta primer mix, a sample-barcoded 5' primer served in a second PCR lasting about 7 to 11 cycles. One entry per CDR3 protein, called by TCRdb with MiXCR from the 5' RACE reads. The repertoire holds some 1.5 million distinct CDR3 sequences, with roughly 43% as singletons. The data were taken from a study of blood T cells in healthy people across ages. The CDR3 sequence is 17 residues long. The V gene's germline CDR1 is SGDLS and CDR2 YYNGEE. After removal of 0 bases from V and 5 bases from J, the junction contained 9 bases not matched to a gene.

The chain uses TRBV9 and TRBJ2-2; 8 nucleotides align to TRBD1. Sequencing used blood. This sequence originates from a woman aged 18 to 35 in good health. This CDR3 reads CASSVALDRGETGELFF. For the CDR3, the DNA is TGTGCCAGCAGCGTAGCCCTCGACAGGGGAGAAACCGGGGAGCTGTTTTTT.